These 14 T cell receptor beta chains were sequenced from one sample in a study of T cell repertoires in cytomegalovirus infection. Antigen specificity for these receptors is unknown. MiXCR, applied by TCRdb to the reads, yields one record per CDR3 protein. The sample has 6,500 to 9,000 distinct CDR3 sequences, around 50% seen once. The material sequenced was PBMCs, sequenced either directly or after in vitro stimulation (not recorded which). All receptors come from a human donor in good health (CMV status not recorded). Some clones in this sample may be carry-over from other donors' samples.

In its sample, this clonotype was seen a few times. CDR3 sequence (DNA): TGTGCCAGCAGTTACTCGAGCAGGAACCAAGAGACCCAGTACTTC. This sequence encodes CASSYSSRNQETQYF. This chain joins TRBV6-5 and TRBJ2-5, with D unclear. The ends were cut back, 0 bases at V and 0 bases at J, with 8 bases in the middle. Germline CDR1 and CDR2: MNHEY and SVGAGI. This CDR3 region has 15 residues.

This clonotype came up many times. The chain couples TRBV12-3 or TRBV12-4 to TRBJ1-5; D is unclear. The V end was cut by 7 bases, the J end by 2 bases, with 9 bases between. There are 13 residues in the CDR3. The CDR3 here is CASMRGGNQPQHF. The DNA of the CDR3 is TGTGCCAGCATGCGGGGTGGCAATCAGCCCCAGCATTTT.

This clonotype has a handful of counts. One junction end disagrees with the germline gene, perhaps due to a read error. This chain joins TRBV6-1 and TRBJ2-2; D uncertain. The CDR3 is 15 amino acids. Germline CDR1 and CDR2: MNHNS and SASEGT. The CDR3 is CASTEDNPNTGELFF. The CDR3 DNA reads TGTGCCAGCACTGAAGACAACCCGAACACCGGGGAGCTGTTTTTT.

This clonotype was seen repeatedly, ten times or more. The chain is built from TRBV10-3 and TRBJ1-5, with a tentative D call TRBD1 (5 bases). Deletions cut 0 bases from V and 2 bases from J, with 23 bases between. CDR1 is ENHRY and CDR2 is SYGVKD in the germline V gene. There are 20 residues in the CDR3. The CDR3 spells CAISESEQVIDETRNQPQHF. CDR3 bases: TGTGCCATCAGTGAGTCGGAACAGGTTATTGACGAGACTCGCAATCAGCCCCAGCATTTT.

This chain connects TRBV10-3 to TRBJ1-5; perhaps TRBD1 as D (6 bases). CDR1 ENHRY and CDR2 SYGVKD come from the germline V gene. The CDR3 is made up of 20 amino acids. Trimming pared 0 bases from V and 16 bases from J, leaving 37 bases between. CDR3 sequence (DNA): TGTGCCATCAGTGAGTCGGGCCAGGGGAGTGACGAGACTCGCAATCATCACCATCATTTT. It is translated as CAISESGQGSDETRNHHHHF.

CDR3 sequence reads: CASSSRGSGRVNEQFF. As DNA, the CDR3 is TGTGCCAGCAGCTCCCGGGGGAGCGGGAGGGTAAATGAGCAGTTCTTC. The chain couples TRBV11-3 to TRBJ2-1, with TRBD2 identical over 10 bases. Trimming cost V 4 bases and J 7 bases; bases outside gene matches: 10. Germline CDR1 SGHNT, CDR2 YENEEA. The length of the CDR3 is 16 residues.

This clonotype has just a few counts. The chain couples TRBV7-3 to TRBJ2-7, with D unresolved. Germline V gene data show CDR1 as SGHTA and CDR2 as FQGTGA. Deletions cut 5 bases from V and 3 bases from J, with 17 bases between. The CDR3 is 15 residues long. As DNA, the CDR3 is TGTGCCAGCAGCCCCGACCTGGTACGCGACTACGAGCAGTACTTC. This encodes CASSPDLVRDYEQYF.

Concerning this clonotype itself: Likely a read error: the CDR3 ends without its conserved phenylalanine or tryptophan. It is unclear where the CDR3 begins or ends on the DNA, so no DNA is shown, and the CDR3 is as TCRdb lists it. The chain joins TRBV12-3 or TRBV12-4 to TRBJ1-1; TRBD1, as called in the table, went unchecked against the DNA. The CDR3 totals 16 residues, both ends included. Here the CDR3 reads CASRLKVSKQGTEDLL.

This clonotype was seen repeatedly, ten times or more. This chain connects TRBV7-9 to TRBJ2-3; D is possibly TRBD2 (6 bases). CDR1 and CDR2 (germline): SEHNR, FQNEAQ (reference sequence). The CDR3 has 14 amino acids. The germline V and J ends were trimmed by 5 bases and 2 bases, with 11 bases remaining between them. The CDR3 sequence is CASSVSGDTDTQYF. The CDR3 bases are TGTGCCAGCAGCGTCTCGGGGGACACAGATACGCAGTATTTT.

This clonotype was seen only once. The chain carries TRBV7-2 and TRBJ2-4; the match to TRBD2 covers 10 bases. V lost 5 bases and J lost 6; bases outside the gene matches: 13. This CDR3 contains 17 residues. Looked up from germline, CDR1 is SGHTA and CDR2 is FQGNSA. DNA for the CDR3: TGTGCCAGCAGCCTTACCGGACTAGCGGAGGGGAGAAACATTCAGTACTTC. The encoded protein is CASSLTGLAEGRNIQYF.

This clonotype was picked up many times. The chain carries TRBV7-9 and TRBJ2-5, with D perhaps assigned TRBD1 or TRBD2 (5 bases each). There are 14 residues in the CDR3. Germline V CDR1 and CDR2: SEHNR, FQNEAQ (reference sequence). The V and J ends lost 5 bases and 4 bases respectively, with 14 bases between them. For the CDR3, the DNA is TGTGCCAGCAGCGATACCGGGACGATAGAGACCCAGTACTTC. It yields the protein CASSDTGTIETQYF.

This chain uses TRBV29-1 with TRBJ2-7, with TRBD2 matching 13 bases. The V segment lost 6 bases and the J segment 3 bases; nucleotides outside the gene matches: 11. This CDR3 comprises 16 residues. The germline V gene encodes CDR1 SQVTM and CDR2 ANQGSEA. CDR3 sequence: CSVTSGRSPQLYEQYF. The CDR3 DNA follows: TGCAGCGTGACTAGCGGGAGGTCCCCCCAACTCTACGAGCAGTACTTC.

This clonotype was counted between two and nine times. This chain uses TRBV12-5 with TRBJ2-1; D not resolved. V shed 0 bases and J shed 2 bases, with 20 bases lying between them. The length of the CDR3 is 19 residues. The germline V gene has CDR1 LGHNT and CDR2 FRNRAP. This CDR3 reads CASGLVSVRCAVPYNEQFF. Written as DNA, the CDR3 is TGTGCTAGTGGTTTGGTATCGGTAAGATGTGCCGTCCCCTACAATGAGCAGTTCTTC.

On this clonotype: Because it lacks the conserved phenylalanine or tryptophan at the end, this CDR3 is likely a read error. This sequence joins TRBV12-3 or TRBV12-4 and TRBJ2-1; either TRBD1 or TRBD2 may fit D (5 bases each). The CDR3 spans 20 residues. CDR3 sequence: CASSSLSLLGGERSYHEQFC. In nucleotides, the CDR3 is TGTGCCAGCAGCTCCCTAAGCCTCCTTGGGGGAGAACGGTCCTACCATGAGCAGTTCTGC.